This T cell receptor (beta chain) was retrieved from a study of regulatory T cells in long-lasting Graves disease. The CDR3 covers 13 residues. From germline, CDR1 is SEHNR and CDR2 FQNEAQ (reference sequence). V gave up 6 bases and J gave up 2 bases, with 11 bases separating them. This clonotype was observed at least ten times. Its antigen is unidentified. As for time point: persistent/refractory GD, antithyroid drugs over 5 years with positive TRAb. From PBMCs, RNA was extracted and then used to make the TCR library. Through Arm-PCR of CDR3 regions and iRepertoire HTBI primers, TCR beta libraries were built. Authors' methods: Detected in the samples were 55 to 65 TRBV and 15 or so TRBJ segments. TCRdb re-called the multiplex PCR reads through MiXCR, storing one row per CDR3 protein. V and J calls and clone size were set by TCRdb, not the authors. This sample carries over 350,000 distinct CDR3 sequences, about a fifth of them seen once, and the ten largest clones take less than 25%.

General observations from the study: It was in persistent disease that TRBV28, TRBJ1-2 and TRBJ2-5 were favored. Clonotypes that were public and shared totalled approximately 2,800 in persistent patients versus 966 in new patients. Having few samples may have compromised the accuracy.

This specimen was peripheral blood mononuclear cells (PBMCs), taken when the disease was refractory, from a patient treated with antithyroid drugs. The V gene is TRBV7-9, the J gene TRBJ2-7; no definite D call. This clonotype originated in a female donor with Graves disease. This CDR3 is CASSFGTAYEQYF. CDR3 coding DNA: TGTGCCAGCAGTTTTGGCACTGCCTACGAGCAGTACTTC.